Following are 12 T cell receptor beta chains from one sample sequenced in a study of T cells in Graves' hyperthyroidism and ophthalmopathy. The TCR beta CDR3 regions underwent amplification using RNA transcripts as the source. First-round RT-PCR targeting the TCR CDR3 was performed with the HTBI primer set. One entry per CDR3 protein, called by TCRdb with MiXCR from the multiplex PCR reads. The sample carries around 690,000 distinct CDR3 sequences, around 21% recorded once. Sample: blood. Source of these receptors: a man aged 25 to 40 with Graves' ophthalmopathy.

This clonotype has ten or more counts. The chain uses TRBV27 and TRBJ2-5; D may be TRBD1 or TRBD2 (7 bases each). Germline CDR1 and CDR2: MNHEY and SMNVEV (reference sequence). Trimming pared 5 bases from V and 7 bases from J, leaving 17 bases between. The CDR3 has 14 amino acids. The CDR3 DNA reads TGTGCCAGCAGTGCCAGGGGGGGACGTATGACCCAGTACTTC. Its protein is CASSARGGRMTQYF.

This clonotype was detected only a few times. J is TRBJ2-2 and V is TRBV28; no clear D. The CDR3 loop spans 16 amino acids. CDR1 and CDR2 from the germline V gene are MDHEN and SYDVKM. The germline V and J ends were trimmed by 3 bases and 1 base, with 12 bases remaining between them. The CDR3 coding sequence is TGTGCCAGCAGTTTCCAGGCAGCCAGGAACACCGGGGAGCTGTTTTTT. It is translated as CASSFQAARNTGELFF.

This clonotype was seen a handful of times. The chain joins TRBV19 to TRBJ1-2; TRBD1 is a possible D gene (5 bases). Germline V gene sequence: CDR1 LNHDA, CDR2 SQIVND (reference sequence). V lost 3 bases, J lost 5 bases, and 10 bases lay in between. The CDR3 spans 13 residues. The CDR3 DNA reads as TGTGCCAGTAGTATGGCAGGGCCATATGGCTACACCTTC. Its protein product is CASSMAGPYGYTF.

This chain uses TRBV7-8 with TRBJ2-7; D not certain. The CDR3 contains 16 residues. CDR1 SGHVS and CDR2 FQNEAQ come from the germline V gene. The V and J ends lost 1 base and 6 bases respectively, with 19 bases between them. The CDR3: CASSLVISLELSEQYF. CDR3 nucleotide sequence: TGTGCCAGCAGCTTAGTAATTAGCCTCGAACTCTCCGAGCAGTACTTC.

The sample holds many counts of this clonotype. This chain's CDR3 is CASSPQGAGELFF. CDR3 DNA: TGTGCCAGCTCACCACAGGGGGCCGGGGAGCTGTTTTTT. The chain links TRBV18 to TRBJ2-2; tentative D call: TRBD1 (6 bases). The V gene lost 1 base and the J gene lost 6 bases, with 6 bases spanning the gap. There are 13 residues in the CDR3. Germline V gene sequence: CDR1 KGHSH, CDR2 LQKENI.

The table lists this clonotype with many counts. The chain employs TRBV30 and TRBJ2-1, with D perhaps given as TRBD1 or TRBD2 (5 bases each). The CDR3 has 14 residues. CDR1 and CDR2 from the germline V gene are GTSNPN and SVGIG (reference sequence). Trimming stripped 2 bases from V and 2 bases from J, with 10 bases between. The DNA for the CDR3 is TGTGCCTGGAGTATCCAGGGAGCCTACAATGAGCAGTTCTTC. Translated: CAWSIQGAYNEQFF.

V usage is TRBV19 and J usage is TRBJ1-5; tentative D call: TRBD1 (5 bases). Between the trimmed V and J ends, which lost 4 bases and 4 bases, there was a span of 14 bases. The CDR3 has 15 amino acids. The germline V gene has CDR1 LNHDA and CDR2 SQIVND (reference sequence). As DNA, the CDR3 is TGTGCCAGTAGTAGAGGGCAGGGCCTTAATCAGCCCCAGCATTTT. This codes for CASSRGQGLNQPQHF.

As for this clonotype: At one end the junction does not follow the germline gene, possibly because of a read error. The J gene is TRBJ2-2, the V gene TRBV5-1; D is unresolved. This CDR3 region has 15 residues. Germline V gene data show CDR1 as SGHRS and CDR2 as YFSETQ. Here the CDR3 DNA reads TGTGCCAGCAGCGCCAGCACTATAATCACCGGGGAGCTGTTTTTT. It encodes CASSASTIITGELFF.

This clonotype occurred many times. This rearrangement joins TRBV28 to TRBJ1-1; D call uncertain. The CDR3 is 12 amino acids. V dropped 4 bases and J dropped 7 bases, with 10 bases sitting between them. Germline V CDR1 and CDR2: MDHEN, SYDVKM. The CDR3 loop reads CASSSLRIEAFF. Written as DNA, the CDR3 is TGTGCCAGCAGTTCCCTGCGCATTGAAGCTTTCTTT.

This clonotype was counted many times. V is TRBV7-2 and J is TRBJ2-5; unclear D gene. Germline V gene data show CDR1 as SGHTA and CDR2 as FQGNSA. This CDR3 is 14 amino acids long. The V and J ends lost 4 bases and 2 bases respectively, with 11 bases between them. The CDR3 DNA reads TGTGCCAGCAGCTCCAACAGAGTTCAAGAGACCCAGTACTTC. It translates to CASSSNRVQETQYF.

V and J are TRBV11-2 and TRBJ2-3; D is possibly TRBD1 or TRBD2 (8 bases each). From germline, CDR1 is SGHAT and CDR2 FQNNGV. CDR3 length: 19 residues. V lost 4 bases to trimming and J lost 5 bases, with 28 bases between them. In DNA, the CDR3 is TGTGCCAGCAGCTACACAGGGGGGGGACTAGAGTATGCGAGAGATACGCAGTATTTT. As protein: CASSYTGGGLEYARDTQYF.

This clonotype was counted many times. The V call is TRBV7-3, the J call TRBJ2-3, with D maybe TRBD1 (5 bases). The CDR3 consists of 14 residues. Trimming took 4 bases from V and 4 from J, leaving 12 bases between them. Germline CDR1 reads SGHTA; CDR2 reads FQGTGA. The CDR3 protein is CASSYTRQSDTQYF. CDR3 in DNA: TGTGCCAGCAGCTATACACGACAGTCAGATACGCAGTATTTT.